This TCR beta chain emerged from a study of T cell changes during pregnancy in multiple sclerosis. Assay: immunoSEQ multiplex PCR; the TCRdb copy retains only in-frame clones and omits some. The sample has some 45,000 clones, over 90% seen once. The CDR3 runs 16 residues. Germline CDR1 and CDR2: SEHNR and FQNEAQ (reference sequence). V shed 3 bases and J 1 base; nucleotides not matched to a gene: 6. The sequences come from CD8+ T cells from peripheral blood mononuclear cells, collected in the first trimester of pregnancy. The sequence derives from a female donor with multiple sclerosis, enrolled in a pregnancy study. This chain uses TRBV7-9 with TRBJ2-5; 9 bases fit TRBD2. CDR3: CASSFISAGGQETQYF. CDR3 DNA sequence: TGTGCCAGCAGCTTTATCTCAGCGGGGGGCCAAGAGACCCAGTACTTC.